The following is a TCR beta chain sequence with its context. The data originate from a study of neoadjuvant anti-PD-1 for oral cavity cancer. Time point here: after neoadjuvant nivolumab, at surgical resection. The ends lost 1 base at V and 3 bases at J; junction bases unmatched: 1. Germline CDR1 reads SGHTA; CDR2 reads FQGNSA. This CDR3 contains 16 residues. Libraries were prepared by immunoSEQ multiplex PCR; TCRdb keeps only in-frame clonotypes and omits some of them. The sample yields thousands of clones, approximately 66% seen once. The sample consisted of PBMCs, taken after nivolumab (anti-PD-1) treatment. The V and J genes are TRBV7-2 and TRBJ2-2; TRBD2 aligns across 11 bases. This sequence was found in a person between 40 and 85 years old with oral cavity squamous cell carcinoma. CDR3 sequence: CASSLVTSGDTGELFF. The CDR3 nucleotides read TGTGCCAGCAGCTTAGTGACTAGCGGGGACACCGGGGAGCTGTTTTTT.